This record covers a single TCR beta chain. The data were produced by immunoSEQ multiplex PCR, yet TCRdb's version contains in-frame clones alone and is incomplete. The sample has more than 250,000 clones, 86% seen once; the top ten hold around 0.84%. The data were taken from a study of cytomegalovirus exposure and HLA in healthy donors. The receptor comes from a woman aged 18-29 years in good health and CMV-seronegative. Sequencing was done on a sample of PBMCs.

The DNA of the CDR3 is TGCGCCAGCAGCCAGGGATTCGGGCAGGGTTACGAGCAGTACTTC. Amino acids: CASSQGFGQGYEQYF. V usage is TRBV4-3 and J usage is TRBJ2-7; D is possibly TRBD1 (5 bases). Trimming cost V 3 bases and J 4 bases, with 16 bases left between them. The CDR3 is made up of 15 amino acids. CDR1 is LGHNA, CDR2 YSLEER, per germline.